This paragraph covers one T cell receptor beta chain sequence. What it binds is unknown. Trimming stripped 6 bases from V and 0 bases from J, with 11 bases between. The CDR3 runs 15 residues. CDR1 is KGHSH, CDR2 LQKENI, per germline. Profiled with immunoSEQ multiplex PCR; TCRdb holds only in-frame clones, not every one. Of some 200,000 clones in the sample, around 89% were seen once. The data originate from a study of T cell responses to AZD1222 COVID-19 vaccine. Overall study results and limits: A rise in Spike-specific TCR breadth and depth followed two AZD1222 doses. Clonal diversity was possibly underestimated, and white British individuals and females predominated among donors.

Pooled in the analysis were second doses at about 4 or about 12 weeks. The chain links TRBV18 to TRBJ2-2; maybe TRBD1 (6 bases). This clonotype originated in an adult who received the AZD1222 COVID-19 vaccine. The sample was peripheral blood, taken 28 days after the second AZD1222 dose. This CDR3 is CASSTGYANTGELFF. CDR3 in DNA: TGTGCCAGCTCTACAGGGTACGCGAACACCGGGGAGCTGTTTTTT.